This entry concerns a single T cell receptor beta chain. Its antigen is unknown. The CDR3 totals 16 residues. The germline V gene has CDR1 SGHDT and CDR2 YYEEEE. The junction had 7 bases not matched to a gene; V was cut back by 0 bases and J by 2 bases. The sample is drawn from a study of OX40 agonist ivuxolimab in advanced cancers. Overall study: It was ivuxolimab, an agonistic anti-OX40 (CD134) antibody, that patients were treated with. Participants could have had prior anti-PD-1, anti-PD-L1 or anti-CTLA-4 therapy, and around 43% had some.

Overall study results and limits: The work left the antigen specificity of expanded peripheral T cells undetermined.

Sequencing was performed with immunoSEQ multiplex PCR; in TCRdb, only in-frame clones are kept and a portion is missing. The top ten hold roughly 0.22% of the sample, which has more than 60,000 clones, around 87% seen once. The rearrangement joins TRBV5-6 to TRBJ2-7, with 8 bases matching TRBD2. This specimen consisted of CD4+ or CD8+ T cells sorted from blood, obtained in a trial of the OX40 agonist ivuxolimab. This TCR came from an adult with an advanced solid tumor such as melanoma, head and neck, liver or kidney cancer. The CDR3 sequence: CASSLARLARTYEQYF. CDR3 nucleotides: TGTGCCAGCAGCTTGGCTAGACTAGCGCGCACCTACGAGCAGTACTTC.